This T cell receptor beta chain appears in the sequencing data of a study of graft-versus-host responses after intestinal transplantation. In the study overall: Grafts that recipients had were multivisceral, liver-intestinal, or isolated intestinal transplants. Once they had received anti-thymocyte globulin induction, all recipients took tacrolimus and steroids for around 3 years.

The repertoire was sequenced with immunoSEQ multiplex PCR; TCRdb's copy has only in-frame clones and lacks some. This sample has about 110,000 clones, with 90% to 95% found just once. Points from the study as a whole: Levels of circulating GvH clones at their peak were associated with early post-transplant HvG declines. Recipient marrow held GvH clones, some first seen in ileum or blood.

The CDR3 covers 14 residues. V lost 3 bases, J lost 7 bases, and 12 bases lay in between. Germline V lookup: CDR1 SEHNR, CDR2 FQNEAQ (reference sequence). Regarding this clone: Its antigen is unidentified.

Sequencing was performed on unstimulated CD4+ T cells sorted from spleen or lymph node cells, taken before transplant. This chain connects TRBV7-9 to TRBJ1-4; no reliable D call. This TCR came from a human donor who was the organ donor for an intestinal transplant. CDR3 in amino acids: CASSLEGKVEKLFF. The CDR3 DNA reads TGTGCCAGCAGCTTGGAAGGGAAGGTTGAAAAACTGTTTTTT.